The text below deals with one T cell receptor (beta chain). Its antigen remains unknown. The data derive from a study of T cell repertoires in cytomegalovirus infection. This CDR3 has 15 residues. In germline, CDR1 is SGHVS, CDR2 FQNEAQ. Trimming removed 4 bases at V and 12 bases at J, with 21 bases between. MiXCR, applied by TCRdb to the reads, yields one record per CDR3 protein. The table records roughly 120,000 distinct CDR3 sequences, approximately 30% of them present only once. V usage is TRBV7-8 and J usage is TRBJ1-4; weak D call: TRBD1 (5 bases). The sequencing used CD8+ T cells from cultured PBMCs, collected from culture after CMV antigen stimulation. This TCR was sampled from a human donor in good health (CMV status not recorded). Some clones in this sample may be carry-over from other donors' samples. CDR3 DNA sequence: TGTGCCAGCAGCTCCCCTGGGACCGCCGGCGCGGAACTGTTTTTT. It yields the protein CASSSPGTAGAELFF. The variable domain in full, completed from reference TRBV7-8 and TRBJ1-4, reads GAGVSQSPRYKVAKRGQDVALRCDPISGHVSLFWYQQALGQGPEFLTYFQNEAQLDKSGLPSDRFFAERPEGSVSTLKIQRTQQEDSAVYLCASSSPGTAGAELFFGSGTQLSVL.